Following are 27 T cell receptor beta chains from one sample sequenced in a study of blood T cell repertoires in COVID-19. This table comes from immunoSEQ multiplex PCR, and its TCRdb copy is limited to in-frame clones, with some not included. This repertoire shows roughly 160,000 clones, more than 65% found once; its top ten account for more than 6.5%. Sample: peripheral blood. These receptors came from a woman between 55 and 75 years old with COVID-19, enrolled during active disease.

The genes are TRBV6-2 or TRBV6-3 and TRBJ2-2; 8 bases align to TRBD1. Germline V lookup: CDR1 MNHEY, CDR2 SVGEGT. The CDR3 contains 14 residues. Trimming cost V 5 bases and J 6 bases; bases outside gene matches: 5. The CDR3 nucleotides are TGTGCCAGCAGTCGACAGGGGATCCCCGGGGAGCTGTTTTTT. Amino acid sequence: CASSRQGIPGELFF.

The chain joins TRBV7-9 to TRBJ1-6, with D hard to call. Deletions cut 3 bases from V and 10 bases from J, with 7 bases between. The CDR3 loop spans 12 amino acids. The germline V gene has CDR1 SEHNR and CDR2 FQNEAQ (reference sequence). This CDR3 reads CASSLEGSPLHF. The CDR3 DNA reads TGTGCCAGCAGCTTGGAGGGATCACCCCTCCACTTT. Filled out from reference TRBV7-9 and TRBJ1-6, the complete variable domain reads DTGVSQNPRHKITKRGQNVTFRCDPISEHNRLYWYRQTLGQGPEFLTYFQNEAQLEKSRLLSDRFSAERPKGSFSTLEIQRTEQGDSAMYLCASSLEGSPLHFGNGTRLTVT.

This clone was seen a handful of times. The chain employs TRBV30 and TRBJ1-2; D possibly corresponds to TRBD1 (5 bases). CDR1 is GTSNPN and CDR2 is SVGIG in the germline V gene (reference sequence). The V gene lost 3 bases and the J gene lost 6 bases, with 17 bases spanning the gap. The CDR3 is 14 residues long. The chain's CDR3 is CAWRGLSLGHGYTF. The CDR3, as DNA: TGTGCCTGGAGGGGGCTCAGCCTCGGGCATGGCTACACCTTC.

The chain employs TRBV2 and TRBJ1-5; 8 bases map to TRBD1. The germline V gene encodes CDR1 SNHLY and CDR2 FYNNEI. The CDR3 runs to 13 residues. V dropped 6 bases and J dropped 4; count of bases not matched to a gene: 2. The chain's CDR3 is CASRQGANQPQHF. The CDR3 DNA sequence: TGTGCCAGCAGGCAGGGGGCTAATCAGCCCCAGCATTTT.

The rearrangement uses TRBV5-5 and TRBJ2-7, with TRBD1 as a possible D gene (6 bases). The CDR3 covers 16 residues. The germline CDR1 and CDR2 sequences are SGHKS and YYEKEE (reference sequence). V lost 0 bases to trimming and J lost 1 base, with 14 bases between them. CDR3 DNA: TGTGCCAGCAGCTTGGAATACCGGGACACTTCCTACGAGCAGTACTTC. Translating gives CASSLEYRDTSYEQYF.

This chain links TRBV2 with TRBJ1-2; 10 bases align to TRBD1. J gave up 5 bases and V 1 base, and 7 bases lay outside the gene matches. The germline CDR1 and CDR2 sequences are SNHLY and FYNNEI. The CDR3 has 16 amino acids. CDR3 sequence: CASSEGRTGGTYGYTF. The CDR3 DNA sequence: TGTGCCAGCAGTGAAGGGAGGACAGGGGGTACATATGGCTACACCTTC.

The chain combines TRBV5-1 with TRBJ2-5, with TRBD1 matching over 9 bases. The ends lost 0 bases at V and 5 bases at J; junction bases unmatched: 2. The CDR3 has 14 residues. CDR1 is SGHRS, CDR2 YFSETQ, per germline. The CDR3 loop is CASSLAGTGETQYF. The DNA for the CDR3 is TGCGCCAGCAGCTTGGCCGGGACAGGGGAGACCCAGTACTTC.

This clone was recorded only once. This chain connects TRBV3-1 (or the pseudogene TRBV3-2) to TRBJ1-1, with D maybe TRBD1 (5 bases). Germline V lookup: CDR1 LGHDT, CDR2 YNNKEL (reference sequence). The CDR3 is 11 residues long. The germline V and J ends were trimmed by 1 base and 10 bases, with 7 bases remaining between them. The CDR3 DNA is TGTGCCAGCAGCCAAGGGGGGGGAGCTTTCTTT. The encoded protein is CASSQGGGAFF.

This rearrangement joins TRBV19 to TRBJ1-5; D gene uncertain. Germline V gives CDR1 LNHDA, CDR2 SQIVND (reference sequence). This CDR3 contains 14 residues. V was cut by 4 bases and J by 7 bases, with 14 bases left in between. The CDR3 region is CASSTVEQSQPQHF. The CDR3 DNA sequence: TGTGCCAGTAGTACCGTTGAACAGAGCCAGCCCCAGCATTTT.

This sequence joins TRBV6-1 and TRBJ1-6; D is unresolved. The CDR3 has 15 residues. CDR1 MNHNS and CDR2 SASEGT come from the germline V gene. Deletions cut 0 bases from V and 9 bases from J, with 12 bases between. CDR3 DNA: TGTGCCAGCAGTGAAGCGGGCAGGATTAGTTCACCCCTCCACTTT. It translates to CASSEAGRISSPLHF.

The chain has TRBV3-1 (or the pseudogene TRBV3-2) and TRBJ2-7, with a tentative D call TRBD1 (5 bases). CDR1 is LGHDT, CDR2 YNNKEL, per germline (reference sequence). The CDR3 is 15 amino acids. Trimming took off 4 bases at V and 0 bases at J, with 13 bases between the two ends. The CDR3 loop is CASSLGPTGSYEQYV. The DNA for the CDR3 is TGTGCCAGCAGCCTAGGACCTACAGGCTCCTACGAGCAGTACGTC.

The J gene is TRBJ2-1, the V gene TRBV2; 7 bases align to TRBD2. Germline assignment: CDR1 SNHLY and CDR2 FYNNEI. V shed 8 bases, J shed 7 bases, and the junction held 11 bases outside the gene matches. This CDR3 is built from 14 residues. CDR3 nucleotide sequence: TGTGCCAGCTCTCACCCGGGACTACGAAATGAGCAGTTCTTC. Encoded protein: CASSHPGLRNEQFF.

The V gene is TRBV28, the J gene TRBJ2-2, with a tentative D call TRBD2 (5 bases). This CDR3 is built from 16 residues. Trimming shortened V by 3 bases and J by 1 base, and 12 bases separated the two germline ends. Per the germline V gene, CDR1 is MDHEN and CDR2 is SYDVKM. The CDR3 region is CASSFRRAQNTGELFF. CDR3 bases: TGTGCCAGCAGTTTCAGGCGGGCCCAGAACACCGGGGAGCTGTTTTTT.

This rearrangement joins TRBV11-1 to TRBJ1-1; no clear D gene. This CDR3 contains 15 residues. V lost 2 bases and J lost 4, with 14 bases in between. Germline values: CDR1 SGHAT, CDR2 FQDESV (reference sequence). CDR3 protein: CASSLRGGQSTEAFF. The CDR3 nucleotides read TGTGCCAGCAGCTTACGGGGAGGGCAGAGCACTGAAGCTTTCTTT.

V gene TRBV3-1 (or the pseudogene TRBV3-2) combines with J gene TRBJ2-1, with 9 positions matching TRBD2. CDR3 size: 15 residues. V was clipped by 1 base and J by 4 bases; unmatched bases: 2. Per germline, CDR1 LGHDT and CDR2 YNNKEL (reference sequence). In nucleotides, the CDR3 is TGTGCCAGCAGCCAAGGGACTAGCGTATACAATGAGCAGTTCTTC. Translated: CASSQGTSVYNEQFF.

The chain recombines TRBV28 with TRBJ2-2, with TRBD1 matching over 10 bases. Per the germline V gene, CDR1 is MDHEN and CDR2 is SYDVKM. The CDR3 length is 17 residues. Unmatched junction bases numbered 8, after V lost 2 bases and J lost 5 bases. The CDR3 DNA sequence: TGTGCCAGCAGTTTACCCGCGGGACAGGGGTCAACCGGGGAGCTGTTTTTT. Its translation is CASSLPAGQGSTGELFF.

This clone was picked up a small number of times. The chain uses TRBV7-9 and TRBJ2-7, with a tentative D call TRBD1 (6 bases). The V and J ends lost 5 bases and 4 bases respectively, with 9 bases between them. Germline V CDR1 and CDR2: SEHNR, FQNEAQ (reference sequence). CDR3 length: 12 amino acids. The DNA for the CDR3 is TGTGCCAGCAGCCGCACAGGGTACGAGCAGTACTTC. This sequence encodes CASSRTGYEQYF.

This rearrangement joins TRBV10-3 to TRBJ1-4; TRBD1 is a possible D gene (6 bases). The germline V gene has CDR1 ENHRY and CDR2 SYGVKD. V was cut by 2 bases and J by 4 bases, with 11 bases left in between. The CDR3 has 15 amino acids. The CDR3 reads CAISEGQGNNEKLFF. Here the CDR3 DNA reads TGTGCCATCAGTGAGGGGCAGGGGAATAATGAAAAACTGTTTTTT.

This chain links TRBV5-4 with TRBJ2-1; 10 bases map to TRBD1. Germline V gives CDR1 SGHNT, CDR2 YYREEE (reference sequence). The CDR3 is 16 amino acids. Trimming removed 3 bases from V and 9 bases from J; junction bases left unmatched: 12. The CDR3 bases are TGTGCCAGCAGCTCCGCCTCCGGGACAGGGGTCAGTGAGCAGTTCTTC. Encoded protein: CASSSASGTGVSEQFF.

This chain uses TRBV3-1 (or the pseudogene TRBV3-2) with TRBJ1-5; possibly TRBD1 for D (6 bases). Germline CDR1 and CDR2: LGHDT and YNNKEL (reference sequence). V was shortened by 3 bases and J by 3 bases, with 12 bases between the two germline ends. The CDR3 length is 15 residues. The CDR3 nucleotides read TGTGCCAGCAGCCAGGGCAGGGGTACCAATCAGCCCCAGCATTTT. Its translation is CASSQGRGTNQPQHF.

The chain carries TRBV4-1 and TRBJ2-1; 9 nucleotides align to TRBD1. The germline CDR1 and CDR2 sequences are MGHRA and YSYEKL. The junction had 10 bases not matched to a gene; V was cut back by 7 bases and J by 6 bases. The CDR3 contains 15 residues. CDR3 region: CASNRLTGGTNEQFF. As DNA, the CDR3 is TGCGCCAGCAATAGGTTGACAGGGGGTACCAATGAGCAGTTCTTC.

V and J are TRBV5-1 and TRBJ1-1; TRBD1 aligns across 9 bases. CDR3 size: 14 residues. CDR1 is SGHRS and CDR2 is YFSETQ in the germline V gene. Unmatched junction bases numbered 5, after V lost 3 bases and J lost 5 bases. The CDR3 nucleotides are TGCGCCAGCAGCTCCGGGACAGGGCAGACTGAAGCTTTCTTT. It encodes CASSSGTGQTEAFF.

This chain joins TRBV29-1 and TRBJ2-5, with TRBD2 matching over 7 bases. Per germline, CDR1 SQVTM and CDR2 ANQGSEA. CDR3 length: 12 residues. V lost 6 bases to trimming and J lost 6 bases; unmatched junction nucleotides: 7. CDR3 protein: CSVREGVKTQYF. CDR3 nucleotides: TGCAGCGTAAGGGAGGGAGTAAAGACCCAGTACTTC.

The chain carries TRBV6-5 and TRBJ2-1, with D perhaps TRBD1 (6 bases). The CDR3 runs to 15 residues. Trimming stripped 5 bases from V and 7 bases from J, with 18 bases between. Germline CDR1 MNHEY, CDR2 SVGAGI. CDR3 amino acids: CASSRGTPLVNEQFF. The CDR3 region has the DNA TGTGCCAGCAGTCGAGGGACACCCCTAGTTAATGAGCAGTTCTTC.

The gene calls are TRBV5-1 and TRBJ2-1; 9 nucleotides match TRBD2. The germline gives CDR1 SGHRS, CDR2 YFSETQ. The CDR3 has 16 residues. V shed 2 bases, J shed 7 bases, and the junction held 10 bases outside the gene matches. The CDR3 bases are TGCGCCAGCAGCTTCGTGGGCGGGGGGGCCGAGAATGAGCAGTTCTTC. Translation: CASSFVGGGAENEQFF. The whole variable domain, remainder taken from reference TRBV5-1 and TRBJ2-1, is KAGVTQTPRYLIKTRGQQVTLSCSPISGHRSVSWYQQTPGQGLQFLFEYFSETQRNKGNFPGRFSGRQFSNSRSEMNVSTLELGDSALYLCASSFVGGGAENEQFFGPGTRLTVL.

This clone has only one observation. This sequence joins TRBV18 and TRBJ2-1, with a weak D call TRBD2 (5 bases). V lost 2 bases and J lost 0, with 8 bases in between. Germline CDR1 KGHSH, CDR2 LQKENI. The CDR3 totals 15 residues. The CDR3 DNA is TGTGCCAGCTCACCAGGGAGAGGCTCCTACAATGAGCAGTTCTTC. This codes for CASSPGRGSYNEQFF.

Details on this clone: This specimen includes other DNA sequences encoding the same CDR3. J is TRBJ1-6 and V is TRBV12-3 or TRBV12-4; D gene unclear. V lost 3 bases, J lost 10 bases, and 7 bases lay in between. This CDR3 contains 12 residues. CDR3 in amino acids: CASSFSGSPLHF. CDR3 DNA sequence: TGTGCCAGCAGTTTTAGCGGGTCACCCCTCCACTTT.